This TCR beta chain appears in the sequencing data of a study of blood T cell repertoires in COVID-19. Study details: Acute-phase and convalescent COVID-19 samples originated in the United States, Italy and Spain. In each case, the material was cDNA or gDNA derived from T cells, B-cell-depleted T cells, or PBMCs.

The method was immunoSEQ multiplex PCR; TCRdb's version includes in-frame clones alone and lacks a portion of them. The repertoire has tens of thousands of clones, approximately 90% of them found once; the top ten carry roughly 2%. Trimming removed 0 bases at V and 0 bases at J, with 8 bases between. The CDR3 consists of 16 residues. The germline CDR1 and CDR2 sequences are MNHEY and SVGAGI. This receptor was obtained from a man aged 30 to 39 with acute or convalescent COVID-19. V usage is TRBV6-5 and J usage is TRBJ2-2, with D maybe TRBD1 (5 bases). The material sequenced was peripheral blood. The CDR3 reads CASSYSYRSNTGELFF. CDR3 DNA sequence: TGTGCCAGCAGTTACTCGTACAGGTCGAACACCGGGGAGCTGTTTTTT.